The 9 T cell receptor beta chains given below trace back to one sample, sequenced in a study of blood T cell repertoires in COVID-19. Some clones are missing from TCRdb's copy, which holds only in-frame ones; the method was immunoSEQ multiplex PCR. Among about 180,000 clones listed, around 90% were seen once. Input material: peripheral blood. These receptors came from a man in his fifties or sixties with COVID-19, enrolled during active disease.

This clone occurred once. The genes are TRBV7-2 and TRBJ1-6, with D possibly matching TRBD1 (5 bases). Trimming shortened V by 7 bases and J by 5 bases, and 15 bases separated the two germline ends. The CDR3 totals 15 residues. Per germline, CDR1 SGHTA and CDR2 FQGNSA. The CDR3, as DNA: TGTGCCAGCACCGACCGTATAGGGGATAATTCACCCCTCCACTTT. Translated: CASTDRIGDNSPLHF.

The sample holds one count of this clone. The CDR3 DNA reads as TGTGCCAGCACCAGAACCAGGGGTACGTACGAGACCCAGTACTTC. This encodes CASTRTRGTYETQYF. The rearrangement joins TRBV16 to TRBJ2-5; D is possibly TRBD1 (6 bases). Germline values: CDR1 KGHSY, CDR2 FQNENV. The CDR3 loop spans 15 amino acids. Trimming left V 7 bases short and J 5 bases short, with 20 bases between.

J is TRBJ1-1 and V is TRBV30; D may be TRBD1 (5 bases). In germline, CDR1 is GTSNPN, CDR2 SVGIG (reference sequence). This CDR3 comprises 13 residues. V was clipped by 0 bases and J by 11 bases, with 16 bases between them. For the CDR3, the DNA is TGTGCCTGGAGTGTCAATAGGTGGGGCGAGGCTTTCTTT. This sequence encodes CAWSVNRWGEAFF.

The V gene is TRBV6-2 or TRBV6-3, the J gene TRBJ2-7; 7 positions match TRBD2. V was pared by 2 bases and J by 5 bases, with 15 bases of the junction left unmatched. Germline CDR1 and CDR2: MNHEY and SVGEGT. This CDR3 contains 17 residues. The CDR3 DNA sequence: TGTGCCAGCAGTTACGGATGGGTGGGAGGGCCGAAAGACGAGCAGTACTTC. Translating it yields CASSYGWVGGPKDEQYF.

This chain joins TRBV6-2 or TRBV6-3 and TRBJ1-2; TRBD1 aligns across 8 bases. Losses at the gene ends were 5 bases for V and 2 bases for J; bases not matched to a gene: 7. In germline, CDR1 is MNHEY, CDR2 SVGEGT. The CDR3 extends over 15 amino acids. CDR3 sequence reads: CASSERTGTNYGYTF. CDR3 in DNA: TGTGCCAGCAGTGAGCGGACAGGGACAAACTATGGCTACACCTTC.

J is TRBJ1-1 and V is TRBV14, with 7 nucleotides matching TRBD1. Germline V gene sequence: CDR1 SGHDN, CDR2 FVKESK. The CDR3 is 13 amino acids. V was clipped by 1 base and J by 10 bases; unmatched bases: 6. In DNA form, the CDR3 reads TGTGCCAGCAGCCAAGGGCAGGGGGGCAGAGCTTTCTTT. Translation gives CASSQGQGGRAFF.

J is TRBJ2-5 and V is TRBV7-9, with 10 bases lining up with TRBD2. Germline V CDR1 and CDR2: SEHNR, FQNEAQ (reference sequence). The CDR3 has 15 residues. After removal of 6 bases from V and 3 bases from J, the junction contained 7 bases not matched to a gene. CDR3 protein: CASRRLAGAEETQYF. The CDR3 DNA reads as TGTGCCAGCAGGCGACTAGCGGGCGCCGAAGAGACCCAGTACTTC.

The chain uses TRBV24-1 and TRBJ1-1; D might be TRBD1 (5 bases). V was shortened by 0 bases and J by 10 bases, with 11 bases between the two germline ends. CDR3 length: 13 amino acids. CDR1 and CDR2 (germline): KGHDR, SFDVKD. This CDR3 reads CATSDLVTGGAFF. The DNA for the CDR3 is TGTGCCACCAGTGATTTGGTAACGGGGGGAGCTTTCTTT.

The rearrangement uses TRBV6-1 and TRBJ2-7; D is unresolved. Trimming took off 1 base at V and 4 bases at J, with 5 bases between the two ends. From germline, CDR1 is MNHNS and CDR2 SASEGT. The CDR3 consists of 12 residues. The CDR3 DNA follows: TGTGCCAGCAGTGAAGGACTGTACGAGCAGTACTTC. Its translation: CASSEGLYEQYF.